The entry that follows covers one TCR beta chain sequence. Its antigen remains undetermined. Nothing much larger sits one base from this clone, and base qualities are not available. Measured from the cysteine to the phenylalanine, the CDR3 is 16 residues long. CDR3 DNA is the only sequence kept; it has 48 bases, read in frame from the first base. V is trimmed back by 4 bases and J by 16 bases, and the junction contains 18 bases that no gene match accounts for. Reading the germline V gene (reference sequence) gives CDR1 SEHNR and CDR2 FQNEAQ. The data belong to a study of T cell changes during pregnancy in multiple sclerosis (dated by TCRdb to between 2018 and 2020). About the investigation overall: Changes in the T cell repertoire over the course of pregnancy were examined in this study in women with multiple sclerosis.

The library relied on the immunoSEQ multiplex PCR assay. TCRdb retrieved this table from immuneACCESS and kept in-frame rearrangements only. Not all clones are present; in checked studies, unresolved V genes account for under half, and no reason is known for the remainder. The sample table records tens of thousands of clones; 90% to 97% of these occur just once. Jointly, the top ten make up approximately 2.3% of the sample. This receptor was identified in a female donor with multiple sclerosis, enrolled in a pregnancy study. The chain uses TRBV7-9 and TRBJ2-1; 11 bases in the junction line up with TRBD2. Sample: CD8+ T cells from peripheral blood mononuclear cells, taken after pregnancy. The CDR3 reads CASSSPGVAGGMNLFF. The sequenced DNA: TGTGCCAGCAGCTCCCCTGGTGTAGCGGGAGGGATGAATTTATTCTTC.